This T cell receptor (beta chain) was captured by sequencing in a study of regulatory T cells in long-lasting Graves disease. Whole-study results and caveats: Under persistent disease, TRBV28, TRBJ1-2 and TRBJ2-5 were used preferentially. TCR diversity was lower in persistent Graves' patients (versus newly diagnosed ones).

CDR1 DFQATT and CDR2 SNEGSKA come from the germline V gene (reference sequence). V was shortened by 7 bases and J by 2 bases, with 17 bases between the two germline ends. The CDR3 is 14 residues long. The time point denotes: newly diagnosed GD, antithyroid drugs for less than 3 months. Construction of the TCR library relied on RNA isolated from PBMCs. Turning to this clonotype: Its antigen is still unknown.

HTBI primers from iRepertoire and Arm-PCR of CDR3 regions yielded the TCR beta libraries. TCRdb independently ran MiXCR on the multiplex PCR reads; one entry per CDR3 protein. The sample yields about 430,000 distinct CDR3 sequences, 15% seen once. The same data also went into a second study, on T cells in Graves' hyperthyroidism and ophthalmopathy. As that study records: The study used the HTBI primer set for a first-round RT-PCR of the TCR CDR3.

The chain couples TRBV20-1 to TRBJ1-2, with D tentatively TRBD1 (5 bases). Specimen: peripheral blood mononuclear cells (PBMCs), collected at new diagnosis, from a patient treated with antithyroid drugs. This TCR was recovered from a woman aged 40-49 years with Graves disease. The CDR3 region is CSVPGGEGNYGYTF. CDR3 DNA sequence: TGCAGTGTACCCGGAGGGGAGGGAAACTATGGCTACACCTTC.